This T cell receptor (beta chain) derives from a study of blood T cells in healthy people across ages. Germline loops: CDR1 SGHDT, CDR2 YYEEEE. With 0 bases removed from V and 4 bases from J, the gap between germline ends came to 8 bases. This CDR3 comprises 14 residues. This clonotype was recorded at least ten times. Its antigen is not known. Study results and limitations: Any conclusive comparison of naive versus antigen-experienced cells was prevented by using unsorted PBMCs.

Sample-barcoded 5' priming and a J-beta primer mix drove a second PCR of about 7 to 12 cycles. The yield of each sample was at least 2.5 million CDR3-containing paired-end reads. TCRdb re-called the 5' RACE reads through MiXCR, storing one row per CDR3 protein. This sample carries hundreds of thousands of distinct CDR3 sequences, roughly 45% of them seen once, and the ten largest clones take approximately 22%. There were healthy Caucasian individuals from Russia, aged roughly 6 to 90, serving as donors. Total RNA, at least 6 micrograms per sample, was extracted from PBMCs. Sequenced sample: blood. This receptor was obtained from a woman aged 55-69 years in good health. The J gene is TRBJ1-5, the V gene TRBV5-6; perhaps TRBD1 as D (5 bases). This CDR3 is CASSLVAGNQPQHF. CDR3 DNA sequence: TGTGCCAGCAGCTTGGTAGCAGGGAATCAGCCCCAGCATTTT.